The 22 T cell receptor beta chains below come from one sample, sequenced in a study of blood T cells in healthy people across ages. A second PCR of about 7 to 12 cycles used a sample-barcoded 5' primer and a J-beta primer mix. TCRdb re-called the 5' RACE reads with MiXCR, one entry per CDR3 protein. The sample records around 580,000 distinct CDR3 sequences, 40% to 55% being singletons. Sequences were obtained from blood. Source of these receptors: an elderly man in good health.

Regarding this clonotype: This sequence may be a read error, since a much larger clone differs from it by one base. The genes are TRBV4-2 and TRBJ2-5; 7 positions match TRBD2. V was clipped by 5 bases and J by 0 bases; unmatched bases: 6. The CDR3 spans 15 residues. Germline loops: CDR1 LGHNA, CDR2 YNFKEQ. The CDR3 sequence: CASSKASGYQETQYF. The CDR3, as DNA: TGTGCCAGCAGCAAGGCTAGCGGATACCAAGAGACCCAGTACTTC.

This clonotype was counted a few times. This rearrangement joins TRBV28 to TRBJ2-7; D gene uncertain. In germline, CDR1 is MDHEN, CDR2 SYDVKM. The CDR3 extends over 12 amino acids. V lost 3 bases to trimming and J lost 4 bases, with 7 bases between them. CDR3 in amino acids: CASSLSKYEQYF. CDR3 bases: TGTGCCAGCAGTTTGTCAAAATACGAGCAGTACTTC.

The chain carries TRBV7-2 and TRBJ2-3; D might be TRBD1 (6 bases). Trimming removed 2 bases at V and 5 bases at J, with 17 bases between. The CDR3 is 16 residues long. Per germline, CDR1 SGHTA and CDR2 FQGNSA. The CDR3 coding sequence is TGTGCCAGCAGCTTATTCCTAGCCCAAGGGGGAGATACGCAGTATTTT. Amino acid sequence: CASSLFLAQGGDTQYF.

CDR3 nucleotide sequence: TGCAGTGCTAGGAAAGGACTAGCGGGAGCGGCGGAGACCCAGTACTTC. Translated, it gives CSARKGLAGAAETQYF. The chain is built from TRBV20-1 and TRBJ2-7, with 13 positions matching TRBD2. The DNA end lines up better with TRBJ2-5; the J call may be wrong. CDR1 is DFQATT and CDR2 is SNEGSKA in the germline V gene (reference sequence). The CDR3 spans 16 residues.

The chain links TRBV7-3 to TRBJ2-3, with 8 bases aligning to TRBD2. V shed 5 bases, J shed 4 bases, and the junction held 11 bases outside the gene matches. Germline lookup yields CDR1 SGHTA and CDR2 FQGTGA. The CDR3 has 16 amino acids. CDR3 DNA: TGTGCCAGCAGCAAAGCAAGCGGGAGTGGGGCAGATACGCAGTATTTT. Amino acids: CASSKASGSGADTQYF.

The chain recombines TRBV10-3 with TRBJ1-2, with a tentative D call TRBD1 (6 bases). The CDR3 sequence is 13 residues long. Per the germline V gene, CDR1 is ENHRY and CDR2 is SYGVKD. V was shortened by 0 bases and J by 9 bases, with 11 bases between the two germline ends. CDR3 sequence: CAISESTGSRYTF. CDR3 sequence (DNA): TGTGCCATCAGTGAGTCAACAGGGTCGCGCTACACCTTC.

The chain employs TRBV14 and TRBJ2-4; either TRBD1 or TRBD2 may supply D (5 bases each). The better agreement between TRBJ2-7 and the DNA end casts doubt on the J call. There are 14 residues in the CDR3. Germline loops: CDR1 SGHDN, CDR2 FVKESK. The CDR3 coding sequence is TGTGCCAGCAGCCAAGATTTGGGACGATACGAGCAGTACTTC. It translates to CASSQDLGRYEQYF.

This clonotype came up a few times. The chain combines TRBV6-6 with TRBJ1-2; tentative D call: TRBD1 (5 bases). The V end was cut by 7 bases, the J end by 7 bases, with 13 bases between. Germline V lookup: CDR1 MNHNY, CDR2 SVGAGI (reference sequence). The CDR3 contains 12 residues. CDR3 DNA: TGTGCCAGCAAGTTGAGGGGTTTTGGCTACACCTTC. Its translation: CASKLRGFGYTF.

Of note for this clonotype: Germline is not matched at one junction end, which may reflect a read error. The chain links TRBV2 to TRBJ1-2; no clear D gene. Germline CDR1 SNHLY, CDR2 FYNNEI. This CDR3 spans 11 amino acids. The CDR3 DNA follows: TGTGCCAGCAGCCCCTCCCATGGCCACACCTTC. Its protein is CASSPSHGHTF. Combining the CDR3 with reference TRBV2 and TRBJ1-2 gives the whole variable domain EPEVTQTPSHQVTQMGQEVILRCVPISNHLYFYWYRQILGQKVEFLVSFYNNEISEKSEIFDDQFSVERPDGSNFTLKIRSTKLEDSAMYFCASSPSHGHTFGSGTRLTVV.

The CDR3 DNA sequence: TGTGCCAGCAGTTTATCGGTGGAAAAACTGTTTTTT. Encoded protein: CASSLSVEKLFF. The rearrangement uses TRBV12-3 or TRBV12-4 and TRBJ1-4; D is unresolved. V lost 2 bases to trimming and J lost 8 bases, with 6 bases between them. CDR3 length: 12 residues.

The V and J genes are TRBV3-1 and TRBJ2-3; D is perhaps TRBD2 (6 bases). Germline V gene lookup returns CDR1 LGHDT and CDR2 YNNKEL (reference sequence). V shed 2 bases and J shed 4 bases, with 13 bases lying between them. The CDR3 consists of 15 residues. This chain's CDR3 is CASSQRRGWADTQYF. The CDR3 coding sequence is TGTGCCAGCAGCCAAAGGAGGGGCTGGGCAGATACGCAGTATTTT.

The V gene is TRBV5-1, the J gene TRBJ2-2; a weak D match, TRBD2 (7 bases). From germline, CDR1 is SGHRS and CDR2 YFSETQ. This CDR3 is built from 15 residues. Trimming shortened V by 1 base and J by 5 bases, and 12 bases separated the two germline ends. This chain's CDR3 is CASSLSGGFTGELFF. CDR3 nucleotides: TGCGCCAGCAGCTTGTCGGGGGGCTTTACCGGGGAGCTGTTTTTT.

The chain employs TRBV7-9 and TRBJ1-1; D is uncertain. V was shortened by 5 bases and J by 6 bases, with 16 bases between the two germline ends. Germline V gives CDR1 SEHNR, CDR2 FQNEAQ (reference sequence). This CDR3 is 14 amino acids long. CDR3 sequence reads: CASSRIGVGAEAFF. CDR3 nucleotide sequence: TGTGCCAGCAGCCGCATCGGGGTAGGAGCTGAAGCTTTCTTT.

Notes on this clonotype: An end of the junction differs from the germline gene, which may be a read error. J is TRBJ2-1 and V is TRBV20-1; the match to TRBD2 covers 7 bases. The germline CDR1 and CDR2 sequences are DFQATT and SNEGSKA (reference sequence). This CDR3 is 12 amino acids long. The CDR3 sequence: CGGDRGGNEQFF. The DNA for the CDR3 is TGTGGGGGGGATCGAGGAGGCAATGAGCAGTTCTTC.

The J gene is TRBJ1-1, the V gene TRBV12-3 or TRBV12-4; a weak D match, TRBD1 (5 bases). This CDR3 region has 13 residues. The germline V and J ends were trimmed by 2 bases and 6 bases, with 10 bases remaining between them. The CDR3 bases are TGTGCCAGCAGTTTAAACGGGGACGCTGAAGCTTTCTTT. Its protein is CASSLNGDAEAFF.

Note on this clonotype: One end of the junction does not line up with germline, which may come from a read error. CDR3 sequence reads: CASSLGVAGVSGANVLTF. The CDR3 bases are TGTGCTAGCAGCTTAGGGGTAGCGGGGGTTTCTGGGGCCAACGTCCTGACTTTC. This rearrangement joins TRBV7-7 to TRBJ2-6, with TRBD2 matching 9 bases. The CDR3 spans 18 residues. In germline, CDR1 is SSHAT, CDR2 FNYEAQ (reference sequence).

This clonotype was picked up a small number of times. The chain joins TRBV5-1 to TRBJ1-2; 7 nucleotides line up with TRBD1. The CDR3 has 13 residues. Germline V gene data show CDR1 as SGHRS and CDR2 as YFSETQ. The ends lost 3 bases at V and 8 bases at J; junction bases unmatched: 7. CDR3 DNA sequence: TGCGCCAGCAGCTCGGGGCGGACAGGAGGCTACACCTTC. This encodes CASSSGRTGGYTF.

The gene calls are TRBV29-1 and TRBJ2-3; 7 nucleotides align to TRBD1. The CDR3 spans 14 residues. Germline-derived CDR1 and CDR2 are SQVTM and ANQGSEA. Losses at the gene ends were 0 bases for V and 6 bases for J; bases not matched to a gene: 6. CDR3 amino acids: CSVEDRGRSDTQYF. The CDR3 DNA is TGCAGCGTTGAAGACAGGGGGAGAAGTGATACGCAGTATTTT.

The chain couples TRBV3-1 to TRBJ2-7; 8 bases align to TRBD2. This CDR3 contains 16 residues. Germline V CDR1 and CDR2: LGHDT, YNNKEL (reference sequence). Losses at the gene ends were 2 bases for V and 4 bases for J; bases not matched to a gene: 10. CDR3 in amino acids: CASSQPRTSNPYEQYF. CDR3 sequence (DNA): TGTGCCAGCAGCCAACCTCGGACTAGCAATCCTTACGAGCAGTACTTC.

The genes are TRBV20-1 and TRBJ1-4; 7 nucleotides line up with TRBD1. CDR3 length: 15 amino acids. Germline V CDR1 and CDR2: DFQATT, SNEGSKA (reference sequence). Trimming took 3 bases from V and 6 from J; bases not matched to a gene: 10. This chain's CDR3 is CSARGRQGGDEKLFF. The CDR3 nucleotides read TGCAGTGCTAGGGGCCGACAGGGCGGGGATGAAAAACTGTTTTTT.

This chain links TRBV10-3 with TRBJ2-2; maybe TRBD1 (5 bases). The ends were cut back, 4 bases at V and 5 bases at J, with 8 bases in the middle. From germline, CDR1 is ENHRY and CDR2 SYGVKD. The CDR3 consists of 13 residues. Here the CDR3 reads CAISASGTGELFF. The DNA for the CDR3 is TGTGCCATCAGTGCTTCAGGGACCGGGGAGCTGTTTTTT.

This clonotype showed up just a few times. V gene TRBV20-1 combines with J gene TRBJ2-1, with 11 positions matching TRBD2. The CDR3 has 14 amino acids. From germline, CDR1 is DFQATT and CDR2 SNEGSKA (reference sequence). With 7 bases clipped from V and 8 bases from J, the junction kept 10 bases outside the gene matches. In DNA, the CDR3 is TGCAGTGTTCTCCGTAGCGGGGGGGCAGATGAGCAGTTCTTC. This sequence encodes CSVLRSGGADEQFF.